Listed below are T cell receptor beta chains from one sample, sequenced in a study of T cells in tumors after PD-1 blockade. Data came from immunoSEQ multiplex PCR; TCRdb stores just in-frame clones and leaves some out. The sample lists about 20,000 clones; 78% were seen once. Sequenced material: PBMCs, taken before anti-PD-1 treatment. These TCRs come from a human donor with basal cell carcinoma. Each CDR3 is given with its conserved first and last residue. A D gene is named only where the DNA matches it firmly. Clone size appears in some rows only: once, few, many, or a class for an expanded clone.

v_gene,abundance,d_gene,j_gene,CDR3aa,CDR3nt
TRBV7-9,.,.,TRBJ2-2,CASSLGPSGELFF,TGTGCCAGCAGCTTAGGACCGTCCGGGGAGCTGTTTTTT
TRBV5-5,.,TRBD2,TRBJ2-1,CASSWGLAGGYNEQFF,TGTGCCAGCAGCTGGGGACTAGCGGGGGGCTACAATGAGCAGTTCTTC
TRBV7-9,.,TRBD2,TRBJ2-3,CASSLHGLASTDTQYF,TGTGCCAGCAGCTTACATGGACTAGCGAGCACAGATACGCAGTATTTT
TRBV19,.,TRBD2,TRBJ2-2,CASSIAAVGGTTGELFF,TGTGCCAGTAGTATAGCCGCGGTGGGGGGGACCACCGGGGAGCTGTTTTTT
TRBV4-1,.,TRBD2,TRBJ2-2,CASSPGGGRGGELFF,TGCGCCAGCAGCCCCGGGGGGGGGAGAGGCGGGGAGCTGTTTTTT
TRBV2,.,.,TRBJ2-2,CASSVGQGELFF,TGTGCCAGCAGTGTTGGGCAAGGGGAGCTGTTTTTT
TRBV10-3,.,TRBD1,TRBJ2-5,CAISDRDRGQETQYF,TGTGCCATCAGTGACCGGGACAGGGGGCAAGAGACCCAGTACTTC
TRBV9,.,.,TRBJ2-5,CASSVADQETQYF,TGTGCCAGCAGCGTGGCCGACCAAGAGACCCAGTACTTC
TRBV5-1,.,TRBD2,TRBJ2-3,CASSLVSGSTDTQYF,TGCGCCAGCAGCTTGGTTAGCGGGAGCACAGATACGCAGTATTTT
TRBV4-2,.,TRBD2,TRBJ2-1,CASSQGGQNEQFF,TGTGCCAGCAGCCAGGGAGGGCAGAATGAGCAGTTCTTC
TRBV28,.,.,TRBJ2-7,CASGAPYEQYF,TGTGCCAGCGGGGCGCCGTACGAGCAGTACTTC
TRBV9,.,TRBD1,TRBJ1-2,CASSVSATGRYTF,TGTGCCAGCAGCGTTAGTGCGACAGGGAGGTACACCTTC
TRBV29-1,.,.,TRBJ1-1,CSVVDPGAFF,TGCAGCGTTGTTGACCCCGGAGCTTTCTTT
TRBV4-2,once,.,TRBJ2-2,CASSPGAVELFF,TGTGCCAGCAGCCCCGGTGCGGTGGAGCTGTTTTTT
TRBV7-9,few,.,TRBJ2-3,CASRGTRGAITDTQYF,TGTGCCAGCAGGGGGACTCGCGGGGCAATCACAGATACGCAGTATTTT
TRBV27,.,TRBD2,TRBJ2-3,CASSSGLGGSDTQYF,TGTGCCAGCAGTTCGGGCCTGGGAGGGTCAGATACGCAGTATTTT
TRBV28,.,.,TRBJ2-7,CASSSTGLYSYEQYF,TGTGCCAGCAGCTCAACAGGGCTATACTCCTACGAGCAGTACTTC
TRBV10-2,.,TRBD1,TRBJ2-5,CASFRDRGRLEGGVAQYF,TGCGCCAGCTTCCGGGACAGGGGGCGCCTAGAGGGTGGTGTGGCCCAGTACTTC
TRBV7-2,.,.,TRBJ1-3,CASSLGPSNSGNTIYF,TGTGCCAGCAGCTTGGGTCCTTCAAACTCTGGAAACACCATATATTTT
TRBV6-5,few,.,TRBJ1-1,CASSSLRDTEAFF,TGTGCCAGCAGTTCCTTGAGGGACACTGAAGCTTTCTTT
TRBV10-3,medium-sized,.,TRBJ2-7,CAISAGNEQYF,TGTGCCATCAGTGCCGGCAACGAGCAGTACTTC
TRBV6-5,.,.,TRBJ2-2,CASSRARVNTGELFF,TGTGCCAGCAGTCGTGCCAGGGTTAACACCGGGGAGCTGTTTTTT
TRBV19,few,.,TRBJ1-2,CASSMGRGYGYTF,TGTGCCAGTAGTATGGGCAGGGGCTATGGCTACACCTTC
TRBV4-1,.,TRBD1,TRBJ2-1,CASSQVRGGRDEQFF,TGCGCCAGCAGCCAAGTTCGAGGGGGCCGCGATGAGCAGTTCTTC
TRBV6-6,few,.,TRBJ1-1,CASSVRQLNTEAFF,TGTGCCAGCAGTGTCAGACAATTGAACACTGAAGCTTTCTTT
TRBV4-2,.,TRBD1,TRBJ2-7,CASSRTPGQGFSEQYF,TGTGCCAGCAGCCGCACACCGGGACAGGGGTTTAGCGAGCAGTACTTC
TRBV19,.,.,TRBJ1-4,CASSINPGRRAEKLFF,TGTGCCAGTAGTATCAACCCCGGTCGTAGGGCCGAAAAACTGTTTTTT
TRBV5-1,.,TRBD1,TRBJ2-1,CASSLGTGYNEQFF,TGCGCCAGCAGCTTAGGGACAGGGTACAATGAGCAGTTCTTC
TRBV5-1,.,TRBD2,TRBJ2-5,CASKSGLAVETQYF,TGCGCCAGCAAAAGCGGACTAGCGGTGGAGACCCAGTACTTC
TRBV9,.,TRBD2,TRBJ2-7,CASSTRLAGDDEQYF,TGTGCCAGCAGCACTCGACTAGCGGGAGATGACGAGCAGTACTTC
TRBV20-1,.,.,TRBJ2-7,CSAREGYEQYF,TGCAGTGCTAGGGAGGGGTACGAGCAGTACTTC
TRBV30,.,.,TRBJ1-1,CAWSPLMNTEAFF,TGTGCCTGGAGTCCTCTTATGAACACTGAAGCTTTCTTT